This record covers a single T cell receptor (beta chain). The entry originates in a study of control samples from healthy donors and cancer patients. Produced via immunoSEQ multiplex PCR; TCRdb's table is partial and in-frame only. The sample has 130,000 to 150,000 clones, more than 90% seen once; the top ten hold 3% to 4%. Per the germline V gene, CDR1 is MNHEY and CDR2 is SMNVEV (reference sequence). Trimming left V 4 bases short and J 4 bases short, with 10 bases between. CDR3 length equals 13 residues. The material sequenced was blood. V gene TRBV27 combines with J gene TRBJ1-1; a weak D match, TRBD1 (5 bases). The clonotype was recovered from a man aged 25 to 45 in good health. In DNA, the CDR3 is TGTGCCAGCAGTTACGGAGGGACCACTGAAGCTTTCTTT. Its protein product is CASSYGGTTEAFF.